The next 26 T cell receptor beta chains were all read from a single sample in a study of beta chain features in type 1 diabetes (dated by TCRdb to 2017 to 2018). No cognate antigen is known for these TCRs. On the study overall, not on this receptor specifically: A moderate but significant shortening of TCRB CDR3 length was observed in type 1 diabetes patients in all four CD4+ subsets.

Library preparation used the immunoSEQ multiplex PCR assay. The entire amount of isolated RNA was reverse transcribed using the High Capacity cDNA Reverse Transcription Kit, so the sequenced TCRB transcripts were expressed ones. Not all clones reach the TCRdb copy of this immuneACCESS table, which keeps in-frame sequences only. Checked studies attribute under half of the gap to unresolved V genes and leave the rest unexplained. This sample holds hundreds of thousands of clones; around an eighth were observed only once. The ten largest clones capture approximately 0.02% of the sample. Material: naive CD4+ T cells from blood. Per the publication, the cell subset or site label means: true naive CD4+ T cells. All receptors come from a man aged 18 to 29 with type 1 diabetes.

The chain is built from TRBV25-1 and TRBJ1-2, with no clear D. V gave up 5 bases and J gave up 5 bases, with 9 bases separating them. The CDR3 sequence is 12 residues long. From germline, CDR1 is MGHDK and CDR2 SYGVNS. The DNA for the CDR3 is TGTGCCAGCAGTTTTGCGGAGTATGGCTACACCTTC. Translated, it gives CASSFAEYGYTF.

This clone showed up just a few times. This rearrangement joins TRBV30 to TRBJ1-1, with D perhaps TRBD1 (5 bases). Germline CDR1 is GTSNPN and CDR2 is SVGIG (reference sequence). The CDR3 extends over 13 amino acids. V was shortened by 3 bases and J by 3 bases, with 11 bases between the two germline ends. CDR3 sequence (DNA): TGTGCCTGGAGCACAGAGGGACACACTGAAGCTTTCTTT. Protein sequence: CAWSTEGHTEAFF.

This clone appeared a few times. The chain couples TRBV5-1 to TRBJ2-7, with no clear D. Trimming took 2 bases from V and 5 from J, leaving 8 bases between them. CDR3 length: 12 residues. Per germline, CDR1 SGHRS and CDR2 YFSETQ. The CDR3 is CASSFFGDEQYF. CDR3 bases: TGCGCCAGCAGCTTTTTTGGGGACGAGCAGTACTTC.

V and J are TRBV27 and TRBJ2-1; D possibly corresponds to TRBD1 (6 bases). The CDR3 has 12 residues. V shed 4 bases and J shed 9 bases, with 10 bases lying between them. The germline V gene encodes CDR1 MNHEY and CDR2 SMNVEV (reference sequence). The CDR3 protein is CASSSQGFEQFF. In DNA form, the CDR3 reads TGTGCCAGCAGTTCACAGGGCTTTGAGCAGTTCTTC.

CDR3 loop: CASSEGQKGTQYF. DNA for the CDR3: TGCGCCAGCAGTGAGGGACAGAAGGGGACCCAGTACTTC. This chain joins TRBV10-1 and TRBJ2-5; maybe TRBD1 (6 bases). V was shortened by 2 bases and J by 7 bases, with 11 bases between the two germline ends. CDR1 is WNHNN and CDR2 is SYGVQD in the germline V gene (reference sequence). The CDR3 totals 13 residues.

The chain is built from TRBV28 and TRBJ2-2; a weak D match, TRBD1 (5 bases). CDR1 is MDHEN, CDR2 SYDVKM, per germline. The ends were cut back, 4 bases at V and 7 bases at J, with 13 bases in the middle. The CDR3 consists of 14 residues. DNA of the CDR3: TGTGCCAGCAGTTCACAGGCGCCGATCGGGGAGCTGTTTTTT. It specifies CASSSQAPIGELFF.

This clone turned up a few times. This chain joins TRBV6-5 and TRBJ2-5; D remains ambiguous. CDR1 and CDR2 (germline): MNHEY, SVGAGI. V lost 0 bases, J lost 4 bases, and 9 bases lay in between. The CDR3 has 14 amino acids. CDR3 in amino acids: CASSYSAVLETQYF. The CDR3 DNA sequence: TGTGCCAGCAGTTACTCGGCAGTTTTAGAGACCCAGTACTTC.

This chain uses TRBV25-1 with TRBJ1-4; the D gene is possibly TRBD1 (5 bases). The V end lost 6 bases, the J end lost 7 bases, and 24 bases lay between the germline ends. The CDR3 consists of 17 residues. Looked up from germline, CDR1 is MGHDK and CDR2 is SYGVNS. CDR3 sequence (DNA): TGTGCCAGCAGGGGCCCTGCTTGGGGGGGTTCGAGTGAAAAACTGTTTTTT. Encoded protein: CASRGPAWGGSSEKLFF.

The chain recombines TRBV7-9 with TRBJ2-7; D not resolved. CDR3 size: 11 residues. Germline CDR1 SEHNR, CDR2 FQNEAQ (reference sequence). V was cut by 3 bases and J by 3 bases, with 3 bases left in between. Here the CDR3 DNA reads TGTGCCAGCAGCTTGTACTACGAGCAGTACTTC. It translates to CASSLYYEQYF.

The J gene is TRBJ2-2, the V gene TRBV7-3; no clear D. This CDR3 is built from 15 residues. Between the trimmed V and J ends, which lost 5 bases and 1 base, there was a span of 11 bases. Germline CDR1 is SGHTA and CDR2 is FQGTGA. The CDR3 sequence: CASSHDGQNTGELFF. As DNA, the CDR3 is TGTGCCAGCAGCCACGACGGTCAGAACACCGGGGAGCTGTTTTTT. Filled out from reference TRBV7-3 and TRBJ2-2, the complete variable domain reads GAGVSQTPSNKVTEKGKYVELRCDPISGHTALYWYRQSLGQGPEFLIYFQGTGAADDSGLPNDRFFAVRPEGSVSTLKIQRTERGDSAVYLCASSHDGQNTGELFFGEGSRLTVL.

This clone has more than one count but fewer than ten. This rearrangement joins TRBV30 to TRBJ1-1; D is uncertain. CDR3 size: 13 residues. The germline gives CDR1 GTSNPN, CDR2 SVGIG (reference sequence). Trimming left V 2 bases short and J 1 base short, with 8 bases between. The CDR3 reads CAWSITGNTEAFF. The CDR3 DNA reads as TGTGCCTGGAGTATTACCGGGAACACTGAAGCTTTCTTT.

The V gene is TRBV21-1, the J gene TRBJ2-5; the table's TRBD1 call for D was not verified on the DNA. TRBV21-1 is reported as a pseudogene. The CDR3 runs 15 residues. CDR3 sequence: CASSIRRGRKETQYF. CDR3 DNA sequence: TGTGCCAGCAGCATCCGCAGGGGGCGTAAAGAGACCCAGTACTTC.

This clone was counted between two and nine times. The chain is built from TRBV7-9 and TRBJ1-1; 7 bases align to TRBD1. V was clipped by 5 bases and J by 4 bases; unmatched bases: 4. Germline CDR1 and CDR2: SEHNR and FQNEAQ (reference sequence). CDR3 length: 13 residues. The CDR3 bases are TGTGCCAGCAGCCTTACAGGGGTCACTGAAGCTTTCTTT. It translates to CASSLTGVTEAFF.

J is TRBJ1-1 and V is TRBV30; the D gene is possibly TRBD1 (5 bases). Germline V gene data show CDR1 as GTSNPN and CDR2 as SVGIG (reference sequence). Trimming removed 5 bases at V and 5 bases at J, with 18 bases between. This CDR3 has 14 residues. CDR3: CAWGSPGRGTEAFF. DNA of the CDR3: TGTGCCTGGGGCTCCCCGGGTCGGGGGACTGAAGCTTTCTTT.

This CDR3 reads CASSEALGGSRQYF. CDR3 in DNA: TGTGCCAGCAGTGAAGCGCTAGGAGGGTCGAGGCAGTACTTC. The chain recombines TRBV2 with TRBJ2-5, with D maybe TRBD2 (6 bases). Per the germline V gene, CDR1 is SNHLY and CDR2 is FYNNEI. Trimming cost V 0 bases and J 11 bases, with 16 bases left between them. The length of the CDR3 is 14 residues.

The V and J genes are TRBV10-3 and TRBJ2-3, with 7 bases lining up with TRBD2. This CDR3 spans 18 amino acids. V was clipped by 2 bases and J by 2 bases; unmatched bases: 13. CDR1 ENHRY and CDR2 SYGVKD come from the germline V gene. This CDR3 reads CAISEVGLADNPTDTQYF. CDR3 DNA sequence: TGTGCCATCAGTGAGGTCGGGCTAGCGGATAACCCCACAGATACGCAGTATTTT.

This sequence joins TRBV2 and TRBJ1-3; no clear D gene. The CDR3 contains 13 residues. Trimming shortened V by 8 bases and J by 1 base, and 9 bases separated the two germline ends. From germline, CDR1 is SNHLY and CDR2 FYNNEI. CDR3 in DNA: TGTGCCAGCCACAGTCTATCTGGAAACACCATATATTTT. Its protein product is CASHSLSGNTIYF.

The J gene is TRBJ1-1, the V gene TRBV5-5; the D is unclear. The CDR3 has 11 residues. Per the germline V gene, CDR1 is SGHKS and CDR2 is YYEKEE (reference sequence). Trimming pared 0 bases from V and 10 bases from J, leaving 7 bases between. The DNA of the CDR3 is TGTGCCAGCAGCTTGGATCGGGTAGCTTTCTTT. It codes for CASSLDRVAFF.

The chain couples TRBV7-9 to TRBJ2-1; D call uncertain. Trimming took off 0 bases at V and 9 bases at J, with 15 bases between the two ends. Germline values: CDR1 SEHNR, CDR2 FQNEAQ (reference sequence). The CDR3 is made up of 15 amino acids. The CDR3 is CASSLAAAPWAEQFF. CDR3 nucleotide sequence: TGTGCCAGCAGCTTAGCGGCGGCGCCGTGGGCTGAGCAGTTCTTC.

The chain employs TRBV29-1 and TRBJ1-6, with D perhaps matching TRBD1 (5 bases). The germline V gene encodes CDR1 SQVTM and CDR2 ANQGSEA. The CDR3 loop spans 13 amino acids. Trimming cost V 7 bases and J 8 bases, with 15 bases left between them. The CDR3 DNA reads as TGCAGCGCAGGGACCGACCTCGATTCACCCCTCCACTTT. Translated: CSAGTDLDSPLHF.

This chain links TRBV2 with TRBJ2-2, with D maybe TRBD2 (7 bases). The CDR3 loop spans 15 amino acids. V gave up 7 bases and J gave up 6 bases, with 18 bases separating them. In germline, CDR1 is SNHLY, CDR2 FYNNEI. The CDR3 reads CASTSAGQGAGELFF. Written as DNA, the CDR3 is TGTGCCAGCACCTCAGCGGGACAAGGGGCCGGGGAGCTGTTTTTT.

This clone was counted a few times. V is TRBV2 and J is TRBJ2-1; D is possibly TRBD1 (5 bases). Trimming removed 7 bases at V and 7 bases at J, with 17 bases between. This CDR3 has 14 residues. Germline loops: CDR1 SNHLY, CDR2 FYNNEI. The CDR3 spells CASTFEAGSNEQFF. CDR3 DNA: TGTGCCAGCACGTTCGAGGCAGGGTCGAATGAGCAGTTCTTC.

This clone was seen a handful of times. The rearrangement joins TRBV14 to TRBJ1-1, with D tentatively TRBD1 (6 bases). V was trimmed by 2 bases and J by 1 base, leaving 17 bases between them. CDR3 length: 17 amino acids. CDR1 is SGHDN, CDR2 FVKESK, per germline. CDR3 protein: CASSQIRGPERNTEAFF. The CDR3 DNA sequence: TGTGCCAGCAGCCAAATCCGGGGGCCGGAAAGGAACACTGAAGCTTTCTTT.

This clone was seen a few times. This chain joins TRBV30 and TRBJ2-5; D remains unclear. Germline CDR1 GTSNPN, CDR2 SVGIG (reference sequence). The V end was cut by 5 bases, the J end by 0 bases, with 4 bases between. CDR3 size: 11 residues. The CDR3: CAWGYQETQYF. In DNA, the CDR3 is TGTGCCTGGGGGTACCAAGAGACCCAGTACTTC.

V and J are TRBV14 and TRBJ2-5; D is ambiguous. V dropped 1 base and J dropped 7 bases, with 10 bases sitting between them. From germline, CDR1 is SGHDN and CDR2 FVKESK. The CDR3 runs to 13 residues. CDR3 amino acids: CASSQVGPGTQYF. Here the CDR3 DNA reads TGTGCCAGCAGCCAAGTCGGGCCGGGGACCCAGTACTTC.

This clone occurred once. The chain recombines TRBV6-6 with TRBJ2-5, with D possibly matching TRBD1 (5 bases). The CDR3 totals 14 residues. V lost 2 bases and J 1 base, leaving 8 bases between the germline ends. The germline gives CDR1 MNHNY, CDR2 SVGAGI (reference sequence). CDR3 residues: CASSYIGVQETQYF. CDR3 DNA: TGTGCCAGCAGTTACATAGGGGTCCAAGAGACCCAGTACTTC.